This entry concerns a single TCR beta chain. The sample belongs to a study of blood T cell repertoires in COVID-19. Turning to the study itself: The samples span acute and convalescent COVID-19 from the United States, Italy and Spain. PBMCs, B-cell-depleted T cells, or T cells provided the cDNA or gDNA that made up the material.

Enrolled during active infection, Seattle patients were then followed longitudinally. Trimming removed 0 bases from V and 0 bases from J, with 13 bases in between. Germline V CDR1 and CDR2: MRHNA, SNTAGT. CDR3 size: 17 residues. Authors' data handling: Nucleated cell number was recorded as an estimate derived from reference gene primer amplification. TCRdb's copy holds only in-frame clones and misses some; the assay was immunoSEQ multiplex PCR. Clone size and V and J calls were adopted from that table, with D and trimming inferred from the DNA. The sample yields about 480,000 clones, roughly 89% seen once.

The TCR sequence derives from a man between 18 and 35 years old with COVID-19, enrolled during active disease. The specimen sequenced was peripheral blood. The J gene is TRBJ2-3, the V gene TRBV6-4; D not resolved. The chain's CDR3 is CASSDSIARSSTDTQYF. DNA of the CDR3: TGTGCCAGCAGTGACTCGATAGCTAGGTCTAGCACAGATACGCAGTATTTT.